A single sample is the source of the 27 T cell receptor beta chains below, sequenced in a study of blood T cell repertoires in COVID-19 (dated by TCRdb to 2018 to 2021). Receptors were amplified or captured by the immunoSEQ multiplex PCR assay. Not all clones reach the TCRdb copy of this immuneACCESS table, which keeps in-frame sequences only. Checked studies attribute under half of the gap to unresolved V genes and leave the rest unexplained. The sample table shows about 32,000 clones, and roughly 88% are seen once. The ten largest clones take up approximately 1% of the sample. Sequenced material: peripheral blood. The receptors originated from a man aged 70-80 years with active or convalescent COVID-19.

The chain joins TRBV10-2 to TRBJ2-1; possible D gene TRBD2, 5 bases. CDR1 and CDR2 from the germline V gene are WSHSY and SAAADI. The CDR3 consists of 19 residues. Trimming took 0 bases from V and 6 from J, leaving 24 bases between them. The CDR3, as DNA: TGCGCCAGCAGTGAGTCCACTAGTTTTTGGACCCCCGCCTCCAATGAGCAGTTCTTC. Translation: CASSESTSFWTPASNEQFF.

The chain carries TRBV18 and TRBJ2-7; D possibly corresponds to TRBD1 (6 bases). V lost 6 bases, J lost 6 bases, and 18 bases lay in between. The length of the CDR3 is 14 residues. Germline CDR1 and CDR2: KGHSH and LQKENI. The chain's CDR3 is CASSPTGKALEQYF. CDR3 coding DNA: TGTGCCAGCTCCCCCACAGGGAAGGCTCTCGAGCAGTACTTC.

The chain carries TRBV7-9 and TRBJ2-1; D call uncertain. V was trimmed by 7 bases and J by 8 bases, leaving 24 bases between them. This CDR3 comprises 16 residues. Per the germline V gene, CDR1 is SEHNR and CDR2 is FQNEAQ (reference sequence). DNA for the CDR3: TGTGCCAGCATCCAAACCAACCCAGGCACGCGATATGAGCAGTTCTTC. It specifies CASIQTNPGTRYEQFF. Complete variable domain (other parts from reference TRBV7-9 and TRBJ2-1): DTGVSQNPRHKITKRGQNVTFRCDPISEHNRLYWYRQTLGQGPEFLTYFQNEAQLEKSRLLSDRFSAERPKGSFSTLEIQRTEQGDSAMYLCASIQTNPGTRYEQFFGPGTRLTVL.

The sample holds one count of this clone. DNA for the CDR3: TGTGCCAGCTCTCTTCAAGGGGCCGGGGAGCTGTTTTTT. As protein: CASSLQGAGELFF. V is TRBV18 and J is TRBJ2-2; perhaps TRBD1 as D (5 bases). The CDR3 length is 13 residues. V was clipped by 6 bases and J by 6 bases, with 11 bases between them. Per the germline V gene, CDR1 is KGHSH and CDR2 is LQKENI.

The chain has TRBV6-5 and TRBJ2-7, with a possible D match to TRBD2 (6 bases). V was shortened by 5 bases and J by 0 bases, with 8 bases between the two germline ends. This CDR3 spans 13 amino acids. Germline lookup yields CDR1 MNHEY and CDR2 SVGAGI. The CDR3 is CASSLGSSYEQYF. CDR3 bases: TGTGCCAGCAGTCTCGGGAGCTCCTACGAGCAGTACTTC.

The chain has TRBV5-4 and TRBJ1-6, with D unclear. With 3 bases removed from V and 10 bases from J, the gap between germline ends came to 14 bases. CDR3 length: 14 amino acids. The germline CDR1 and CDR2 sequences are SGHNT and YYREEE (reference sequence). The CDR3 loop is CASSSPGSSSPLHF. CDR3 DNA: TGTGCCAGCAGCTCCCCAGGATCTAGCTCACCCCTCCACTTT. The full variable domain, rest sourced from reference TRBV5-4 and TRBJ1-6, is ETGVTQSPTHLIKTRGQQVTLRCSSQSGHNTVSWYQQALGQGPQFIFQYYREEENGRGNFPPRFSGLQFPNYSSELNVNALELDDSALYLCASSSPGSSSPLHFGNGTRLTVT.

The chain joins TRBV7-6 to TRBJ1-1; 12 positions match TRBD1. The germline V gene has CDR1 SGHVS and CDR2 FNYEAQ. The CDR3 sequence is 16 residues long. The ends lost 5 bases at V and 5 bases at J; junction bases unmatched: 9. CDR3 coding DNA: TGTGCCAGCAGCCCAACTCCGGGACAGGGGGCGACTGAAGCTTTCTTT. This gives the protein CASSPTPGQGATEAFF.

This clone was seen a few times. The chain links TRBV7-9 to TRBJ2-2, with TRBD1 identical over 7 bases. Germline V gene lookup returns CDR1 SEHNR and CDR2 FQNEAQ (reference sequence). This CDR3 has 14 residues. V was pared by 5 bases and J by 1 base, with 1 base of the junction left unmatched. The CDR3 protein is CASSRTGNTGELFF. The CDR3, as DNA: TGTGCCAGCAGCCGGACAGGGAACACCGGGGAGCTGTTTTTT.

V and J are TRBV9 and TRBJ1-3; D unclear. The CDR3 is 15 amino acids. V was pared by 0 bases and J by 0 bases, with 7 bases between. CDR1 is SGDLS and CDR2 is YYNGEE in the germline V gene. CDR3 in amino acids: CASSVVGDSGNTIYF. The CDR3 DNA reads as TGTGCCAGCAGCGTAGTTGGAGACTCTGGAAACACCATATATTTT.

The chain links TRBV7-8 to TRBJ1-5; D unclear. CDR3 length: 14 amino acids. Germline loops: CDR1 SGHVS, CDR2 FQNEAQ. V lost 0 bases and J 2 bases, leaving 5 bases between the germline ends. CDR3 loop: CASSLAQGNQPQHF. As DNA, the CDR3 is TGTGCCAGCAGCTTAGCGCAGGGCAATCAGCCCCAGCATTTT. Supplemented by reference TRBV7-8 and TRBJ1-5, the full variable domain reads GAGVSQSPRYKVAKRGQDVALRCDPISGHVSLFWYQQALGQGPEFLTYFQNEAQLDKSGLPSDRFFAERPEGSVSTLKIQRTQQEDSAVYLCASSLAQGNQPQHFGDGTRLSIL.

This sequence joins TRBV18 and TRBJ2-7, with 8 positions matching TRBD1. The germline V gene has CDR1 KGHSH and CDR2 LQKENI. Trimming at V came to 0 bases and at J to 2 bases, leaving 3 bases not matched to a gene. The CDR3 totals 15 residues. In DNA form, the CDR3 reads TGTGCCAGCTCACCACCGGCAGGGGGCCCCTACGAGCAGTACTTC. It translates to CASSPPAGGPYEQYF. The full variable domain, with the rest looked up from reference TRBV18 and TRBJ2-7, is NAGVMQNPRHLVRRRGQEARLRCSPMKGHSHVYWYRQLPEEGLKFMVYLQKENIIDESGMPKERFSAEFPKEGPSILRIQQVVRGDSAAYFCASSPPAGGPYEQYFGPGTRLTVT.

The CDR3 loop reads CASSLSGQGSDGYTF. CDR3 bases: TGCGCCAGCAGTCTATCGGGACAGGGATCGGATGGCTACACCTTC. The chain carries TRBV4-1 and TRBJ1-2; 9 bases are shared with TRBD1. This CDR3 is 15 amino acids long. The V gene end was trimmed by 6 bases and the J gene end by 6 bases; junction bases not matched to a gene: 11. In germline, CDR1 is MGHRA, CDR2 YSYEKL.

The table lists this clone with a count of one. V usage is TRBV19 and J usage is TRBJ2-3; D call uncertain. Trimming pared 3 bases from V and 9 bases from J, leaving 13 bases between. The CDR3 contains 13 residues. Germline V gives CDR1 LNHDA, CDR2 SQIVND (reference sequence). CDR3 DNA: TGTGCCAGTAGTATGGCCCAAACCGTGACGCAGTATTTT. It translates to CASSMAQTVTQYF.

V usage is TRBV18 and J usage is TRBJ1-2, with TRBD1 as a possible D gene (5 bases). The germline V gene encodes CDR1 KGHSH and CDR2 LQKENI. The CDR3 has 15 residues. V was clipped by 2 bases and J by 4 bases, with 14 bases between them. CDR3 region: CASSPTGQFPYGYTF. The CDR3 region has the DNA TGTGCCAGCTCACCAACAGGTCAATTCCCCTATGGCTACACCTTC.

J is TRBJ2-3 and V is TRBV6-5; 12 nucleotides line up with TRBD2. The CDR3 is made up of 16 amino acids. The V gene's germline CDR1 is MNHEY and CDR2 SVGAGI. With 4 bases clipped from V and 4 bases from J, the junction kept 6 bases outside the gene matches. The CDR3 sequence is CASSSKTSGRADTQYF. The CDR3 DNA sequence: TGTGCCAGCAGTTCGAAGACTAGCGGGAGAGCAGATACGCAGTATTTT.

The chain uses TRBV7-2 and TRBJ1-5, with no clear D. CDR1 SGHTA and CDR2 FQGNSA come from the germline V gene. The CDR3 length is 16 residues. Trimming removed 2 bases from V and 2 bases from J, with 13 bases in between. The CDR3 sequence: CASSLMVPRGNQPQHF. CDR3 nucleotides: TGTGCCAGCAGCTTAATGGTACCCCGAGGCAATCAGCCCCAGCATTTT.

The gene calls are TRBV13 and TRBJ1-2; 9 bases agree with TRBD1. V trimming: 0 bases; J trimming: 8 bases; junction bases outside the gene matches: 7. The germline gives CDR1 PRHDT, CDR2 FYEKMQ (reference sequence). The CDR3 extends over 15 amino acids. The chain's CDR3 is CASSLGRRTGEGYTF. The CDR3 coding sequence is TGTGCCAGCAGCTTAGGCCGAAGGACAGGGGAAGGCTACACCTTC.

The chain couples TRBV20-1 to TRBJ1-2; D is perhaps TRBD1 (5 bases). Germline lookup yields CDR1 DFQATT and CDR2 SNEGSKA (reference sequence). Trimming removed 5 bases from V and 8 bases from J, with 12 bases in between. The length of the CDR3 is 11 residues. The CDR3 DNA sequence: TGCAGTGCTTCGGACATTGGAGGCTACACCTTC. It yields the protein CSASDIGGYTF.

J is TRBJ2-1 and V is TRBV5-1; 9 bases line up with TRBD2. There are 14 residues in the CDR3. Germline CDR1 is SGHRS and CDR2 is YFSETQ. V gave up 0 bases and J gave up 7 bases; unmatched junction bases: 2. CDR3 amino acids: CASSLVAGANEQFF. In DNA form, the CDR3 reads TGCGCCAGCAGCTTGGTAGCGGGAGCAAATGAGCAGTTCTTC. Complete variable domain (other parts from reference TRBV5-1 and TRBJ2-1): KAGVTQTPRYLIKTRGQQVTLSCSPISGHRSVSWYQQTPGQGLQFLFEYFSETQRNKGNFPGRFSGRQFSNSRSEMNVSTLELGDSALYLCASSLVAGANEQFFGPGTRLTVL.

This chain joins TRBV5-1 and TRBJ2-3, with 9 bases identical to TRBD2. The CDR3 covers 14 residues. Trimming removed 7 bases from V and 4 bases from J; junction bases left unmatched: 7. Germline V CDR1 and CDR2: SGHRS, YFSETQ. Written as DNA, the CDR3 is TGCGCCAGCCGAGCGGGAGGTTGGGCAGATACGCAGTATTTT. It translates to CASRAGGWADTQYF. Combining the CDR3 with reference TRBV5-1 and TRBJ2-3 gives the whole variable domain KAGVTQTPRYLIKTRGQQVTLSCSPISGHRSVSWYQQTPGQGLQFLFEYFSETQRNKGNFPGRFSGRQFSNSRSEMNVSTLELGDSALYLCASRAGGWADTQYFGPGTRLTVL.

The chain is built from TRBV19 and TRBJ1-4; TRBD1 matches 7 bases. J was trimmed by 3 bases and V by 7 bases; bases with no gene match: 8. The length of the CDR3 is 15 residues. Germline loops: CDR1 LNHDA, CDR2 SQIVND (reference sequence). The CDR3 reads CASNKPGQPNEKLFF. The CDR3 DNA reads TGTGCCAGTAACAAACCGGGACAGCCTAATGAAAAACTGTTTTTT.

The chain links TRBV18 to TRBJ1-1; no reliable D call. The CDR3 extends over 15 amino acids. The V end lost 6 bases, the J end lost 1 base, and 15 bases lay between the germline ends. CDR1 and CDR2 (germline): KGHSH, LQKENI. CDR3 DNA sequence: TGTGCCAGCTCCCAATTGGACGGGAGGAACACTGAAGCTTTCTTT. This gives the protein CASSQLDGRNTEAFF.

This clone was detected only once. This chain connects TRBV6-5 to TRBJ1-6; tentatively, D is TRBD1 (5 bases). In germline, CDR1 is MNHEY, CDR2 SVGAGI. The CDR3 has 14 amino acids. V gave up 6 bases and J gave up 9 bases, with 15 bases separating them. The CDR3 here is CASRGGTGGSPLHF. DNA for the CDR3: TGTGCCAGCAGGGGCGGGACTGGAGGTTCACCCCTCCACTTT.

This chain connects TRBV28 to TRBJ1-2; D not certain. Trimming shortened V by 8 bases and J by 3 bases, and 10 bases separated the two germline ends. The CDR3 contains 12 residues. Germline V gene lookup returns CDR1 MDHEN and CDR2 SYDVKM. The CDR3 sequence is CASGGDYYGYTF. The CDR3 DNA reads TGTGCCAGCGGAGGAGATTACTATGGCTACACCTTC.

This clone was picked up one time. The chain uses TRBV30 and TRBJ1-1; TRBD1 aligns across 8 bases. There are 15 residues in the CDR3. Germline values: CDR1 GTSNPN, CDR2 SVGIG (reference sequence). After removal of 2 bases from V and 4 bases from J, the junction contained 9 bases not matched to a gene. The CDR3 coding sequence is TGTGCCTGGAGTCCCACAGGACAGGGTCGCACTGAAGCTTTCTTT. Translated, it gives CAWSPTGQGRTEAFF.

V gene TRBV19 combines with J gene TRBJ1-5, with D perhaps matching TRBD1 (5 bases). The CDR3 is 16 residues long. Trimming pared 4 bases from V and 0 bases from J, leaving 13 bases between. Germline V gives CDR1 LNHDA, CDR2 SQIVND (reference sequence). The CDR3 DNA reads TGTGCCAGTAGTACCCTGGACATATATAGCAATCAGCCCCAGCATTTT. It translates to CASSTLDIYSNQPQHF.

As regards this clone: The sample holds other DNA sequences that translate to the same CDR3. The V and J genes are TRBV5-1 and TRBJ1-1; D not certain. The CDR3 runs 13 residues. Trimming took 0 bases from V and 4 from J, leaving 7 bases between them. Germline V gives CDR1 SGHRS, CDR2 YFSETQ. CDR3 amino acids: CASSLGGPTEAFF. The CDR3 nucleotides read TGCGCCAGCAGCTTGGGTGGGCCCACTGAAGCTTTCTTT.